This T cell receptor beta chain was captured by sequencing in a study of blood T cell repertoires in COVID-19. Study details: The study drew acute and convalescent COVID-19 samples from the United States, Italy and Spain. Nucleic acid was either cDNA or gDNA, and it came from T cells, B-cell-depleted T cells, or PBMCs.

Per the authors' pipeline: Reference gene primer amplification gave estimated nucleated cell counts. Clones were read by immunoSEQ multiplex PCR, and TCRdb kept only the in-frame ones, dropping some. The V and J calls and the clone size are those of that table, but D and trimming were determined from the DNA. The sample holds 200,000 to 250,000 clones, roughly 90% seen once. V lost 1 base, J lost 4 bases, and 13 bases lay in between. The CDR3 is 16 residues long. Germline loops: CDR1 MGHRA, CDR2 YSYEKL. This sequence joins TRBV4-1 and TRBJ1-4; D gene unclear. Sequencing input: peripheral blood. The sequence was collected from a man between 60 and 70 years old with acute or convalescent COVID-19. The CDR3 is CASSQGSSAINEKLFF. The CDR3 DNA follows: TGCGCCAGCAGCCAAGGGTCGTCAGCGATTAATGAAAAACTGTTTTTT.